These 26 T cell receptor beta chains share one sample of origin, sequenced in a study of blood T cell repertoires in COVID-19. The protocol was immunoSEQ multiplex PCR, while the TCRdb copy is restricted to in-frame clones and leaves out a portion. The table lists some 300,000 clones, 80% to 90% of them singletons. Specimen: peripheral blood. The receptors shown here come from a woman between 45 and 60 years old with COVID-19, enrolled during active disease.

This clone was seen a few times. V usage is TRBV5-6 and J usage is TRBJ1-5; TRBD1 aligns across 9 bases. Trimming at V came to 4 bases and at J to 6 bases, leaving 11 bases not matched to a gene. The CDR3 has 16 amino acids. Germline assignment: CDR1 SGHDT and CDR2 YYEEEE. CDR3 loop: CASSRDREKLSQPQHF. CDR3 bases: TGTGCCAGCAGCCGGGACAGGGAAAAATTGAGTCAGCCCCAGCATTTT.

The rearrangement uses TRBV21-1 and TRBJ2-1; the table's D gene call, TRBD1, was not cross checked with the DNA. TRBV21-1 is marked as a pseudogene. CDR3 length equals 16 residues. The CDR3 region has the DNA TGTGCCAGCAGCCCGCTACAGGGGGCACTGAACAATGAGCAGTTCTTC. Amino acid sequence: CASSPLQGALNNEQFF.

The genes are TRBV5-6 and TRBJ2-2, with D uncertain. Germline CDR1 SGHDT, CDR2 YYEEEE. The CDR3 has 15 residues. V lost 0 bases to trimming and J lost 8 bases, with 14 bases between them. Here the CDR3 reads CASSLGPSVWGELFF. In DNA form, the CDR3 reads TGTGCCAGCAGCTTGGGCCCCTCGGTCTGGGGGGAGCTGTTTTTT.

V is TRBV11-3 and J is TRBJ2-5, with TRBD2 matching over 8 bases. Trimming took 4 bases from V and 4 from J; bases not matched to a gene: 5. CDR1 is SGHNT, CDR2 YENEEA, per germline. The CDR3 covers 14 residues. The CDR3 sequence: CASSWSGSRETQYF. In DNA form, the CDR3 reads TGTGCCAGCAGCTGGAGCGGGAGTCGAGAGACCCAGTACTTC.

The chain uses TRBV19 and TRBJ1-3, with 10 bases fitting TRBD1. J lost 4 bases, V lost 0 bases, and 6 bases had no gene match. CDR1 and CDR2 (germline): LNHDA, SQIVND (reference sequence). CDR3 size: 17 residues. CDR3 sequence (DNA): TGTGCCAGTAGTATAGATCCGATGACAGGGGGCGGAAACACCATATATTTT. It encodes CASSIDPMTGGGNTIYF. The variable domain in full, completed from reference TRBV19 and TRBJ1-3, reads DGGITQSPKYLFRKEGQNVTLSCEQNLNHDAMYWYRQDPGQGLRLIYYSQIVNDFQKGDIAEGYSVSREKKESFPLTVTSAQKNPTAFYLCASSIDPMTGGGNTIYFGEGSWLTVV.

The V gene is TRBV29-1, the J gene TRBJ1-2, with D hard to call. The CDR3 runs 11 residues. In germline, CDR1 is SQVTM, CDR2 ANQGSEA. Trimming pared 5 bases from V and 6 bases from J, leaving 10 bases between. Written as DNA, the CDR3 is TGCAGCGTTCAGACGGAGGATGGCTACACCTTC. Translation: CSVQTEDGYTF.

The chain combines TRBV6-2 or TRBV6-3 with TRBJ1-2, with TRBD1 matching 7 bases. V lost 5 bases to trimming and J lost 8 bases; unmatched junction nucleotides: 2. Per the germline V gene, CDR1 is MNHEY and CDR2 is SVGEGT. The CDR3 extends over 11 amino acids. The CDR3, as DNA: TGTGCCAGCAGTCGACAGGGAGGCTACACCTTC. Translated, it gives CASSRQGGYTF.

This rearrangement joins TRBV2 to TRBJ1-2; D unclear. The CDR3 is 14 amino acids. V lost 1 base, J lost 3 bases, and 9 bases lay in between. The germline gives CDR1 SNHLY, CDR2 FYNNEI. As DNA, the CDR3 is TGTGCCAGCAGTGAAGGGGTCGGGTACTATGGCTACACCTTC. It yields the protein CASSEGVGYYGYTF.

The genes are TRBV7-9 and TRBJ2-3, with TRBD2 as a possible D gene (5 bases). Germline lookup yields CDR1 SEHNR and CDR2 FQNEAQ (reference sequence). Deletions cut 1 base from V and 8 bases from J, with 7 bases between. The CDR3 runs to 12 residues. CDR3 sequence reads: CASSLGGGTQYF. The CDR3 bases are TGTGCCAGCAGCTTAGGAGGAGGTACGCAGTATTTT. Full variable domain (rest looked up from reference TRBV7-9 and TRBJ2-3): DTGVSQNPRHKITKRGQNVTFRCDPISEHNRLYWYRQTLGQGPEFLTYFQNEAQLEKSRLLSDRFSAERPKGSFSTLEIQRTEQGDSAMYLCASSLGGGTQYFGPGTRLTVL.

V and J are TRBV19 and TRBJ2-3, with 9 nucleotides matching TRBD1. V was pared by 5 bases and J by 0 bases, with 9 bases of the junction left unmatched. The CDR3 is made up of 17 amino acids. From germline, CDR1 is LNHDA and CDR2 SQIVND (reference sequence). CDR3 protein: CASSARPGTGSTDTQYF. CDR3 nucleotide sequence: TGTGCCAGTAGTGCCAGACCCGGGACAGGGAGCACAGATACGCAGTATTTT.

This clone appeared a single time. The chain employs TRBV19 and TRBJ1-1; D may be TRBD1 (5 bases). V was pared by 3 bases and J by 0 bases, with 8 bases between. Looked up from germline, CDR1 is LNHDA and CDR2 is SQIVND (reference sequence). CDR3 size: 14 residues. In DNA form, the CDR3 reads TGTGCCAGTAGTATGGGGGGGATGAACACTGAAGCTTTCTTT. It specifies CASSMGGMNTEAFF.

The chain combines TRBV4-2 with TRBJ2-7; tentatively, D is TRBD1 (7 bases). Germline assignment: CDR1 LGHNA and CDR2 YNFKEQ. This CDR3 has 14 residues. Trimming took off 5 bases at V and 2 bases at J, with 13 bases between the two ends. Here the CDR3 DNA reads TGTGCCAGCAGCGGGCGGGACAGTACCTACGAGCAGTACTTC. Encoded protein: CASSGRDSTYEQYF.

The chain has TRBV11-2 and TRBJ2-3; 12 positions match TRBD1. Losses at the gene ends were 1 base for V and 4 bases for J; bases not matched to a gene: 3. CDR1 and CDR2 (germline): SGHAT, FQNNGV. CDR3 length equals 16 residues. The CDR3 loop is CASSLAGTGGPDTQYF. CDR3 in DNA: TGTGCCAGCAGCTTAGCGGGGACAGGGGGCCCAGATACGCAGTATTTT.

The chain uses TRBV5-4 and TRBJ2-1, with no clear D. This CDR3 spans 16 amino acids. The V gene lost 5 bases and the J gene lost 1 base, with 16 bases spanning the gap. Looked up from germline, CDR1 is SGHNT and CDR2 is YYREEE (reference sequence). CDR3 sequence (DNA): TGTGCCAGCAGTCTCCCTGGAGCCTCTTCCTACAATGAGCAGTTCTTC. Translating it yields CASSLPGASSYNEQFF.

This sequence joins TRBV6-2 or TRBV6-3 and TRBJ1-3, with 12 bases lining up with TRBD1. The germline CDR1 and CDR2 sequences are MNHEY and SVGEGT. The CDR3 length is 16 residues. V dropped 5 bases and J dropped 1; count of bases not matched to a gene: 3. The CDR3 protein is CASSPGQGASGNTIYF. The CDR3 DNA reads as TGTGCCAGCAGTCCGGGACAGGGGGCGTCTGGAAACACCATATATTTT.

V and J are TRBV4-2 and TRBJ1-1; a weak D match, TRBD1 (5 bases). The germline CDR1 and CDR2 sequences are LGHNA and YNFKEQ. The CDR3 extends over 16 amino acids. Trimming took 0 bases from V and 6 from J, leaving 17 bases between them. Written as DNA, the CDR3 is TGTGCCAGCAGCCAAGACCCGGTTATGGGGCAGCCTGAAGCTTTCTTT. It yields the protein CASSQDPVMGQPEAFF.

V and J are TRBV6-5 and TRBJ2-3; 8 bases are shared with TRBD2. The CDR3 runs to 15 residues. V lost 7 bases to trimming and J lost 2 bases; unmatched junction nucleotides: 8. Germline V gene sequence: CDR1 MNHEY, CDR2 SVGAGI. The CDR3 DNA sequence: TGTGCCAGCAAGGCAAGCGGGAGTCTCACAGATACGCAGTATTTT. Translating it yields CASKASGSLTDTQYF.

Comment on this clone: At the DNA level, this CDR3 is encoded by other sequences in the same sample as well. The rearrangement links TRBV3-1 (or the pseudogene TRBV3-2) to TRBJ2-7, with 12 bases fitting TRBD2. V was clipped by 0 bases and J by 5 bases; unmatched bases: 5. From germline, CDR1 is LGHDT and CDR2 YNNKEL (reference sequence). This CDR3 has 16 amino acids. The CDR3 spells CASSQDRLAGVDEQYF. CDR3 DNA sequence: TGTGCCAGCAGCCAAGACCGACTAGCGGGAGTCGACGAGCAGTACTTC.

In this sample, this clone turned up a few times. The rearrangement joins TRBV10-3 to TRBJ2-1, with 10 bases aligning to TRBD1. The CDR3 contains 14 residues. Germline-derived CDR1 and CDR2 are ENHRY and SYGVKD. V lost 6 bases to trimming and J lost 8 bases; unmatched junction nucleotides: 7. CDR3 protein: CAIREGQGRDEQFF. CDR3 nucleotides: TGTGCCATCAGGGAGGGACAGGGGAGAGATGAGCAGTTCTTC.

The chain joins TRBV4-2 to TRBJ1-2, with a possible D match to TRBD1 (6 bases). The CDR3 is 12 residues long. Germline CDR1 and CDR2: LGHNA and YNFKEQ. Trimming pared 5 bases from V and 8 bases from J, leaving 12 bases between. CDR3 sequence reads: CASSRDIRGYTF. The CDR3 bases are TGTGCCAGCAGCAGGGACATCCGGGGCTACACCTTC.

This chain joins TRBV3-1 (or the pseudogene TRBV3-2) and TRBJ2-1; TRBD2 matches at 9 bases. This CDR3 region has 20 residues. Germline lookup yields CDR1 LGHDT and CDR2 YNNKEL (reference sequence). V shed 1 base and J 4 bases; nucleotides not matched to a gene: 17. The CDR3 DNA reads as TGTGCCAGCAGCCAAGGGGGGACTAGCTTGCCCGCGGGTGAGTACAATGAGCAGTTCTTC. This sequence encodes CASSQGGTSLPAGEYNEQFF.

This clone was detected only a few times. The rearrangement links TRBV7-2 to TRBJ1-1, with 8 nucleotides matching TRBD1. The V and J ends lost 6 bases and 10 bases, in that order; junction bases with no gene match: 16. Germline V gene data show CDR1 as SGHTA and CDR2 as FQGNSA. The CDR3 totals 15 residues. CDR3 region: CASSTVQGASGGAFF. CDR3 coding DNA: TGTGCCAGCAGTACGGTGCAGGGGGCGTCCGGAGGAGCTTTCTTT. Combining the CDR3 with reference TRBV7-2 and TRBJ1-1 gives the whole variable domain GAGVSQSPSNKVTEKGKDVELRCDPISGHTALYWYRQSLGQGLEFLIYFQGNSAPDKSGLPSDRFSAERTGGSVSTLTIQRTQQEDSAVYLCASSTVQGASGGAFFGQGTRLTVV.

The V gene is TRBV30, the J gene TRBJ2-5; the D gene is possibly TRBD1 (6 bases). Per germline, CDR1 GTSNPN and CDR2 SVGIG (reference sequence). Trimming cost V 4 bases and J 2 bases, with 11 bases left between them. CDR3 length: 13 residues. The DNA of the CDR3 is TGTGCCTGGACAGGACAGAAGCAAGAGACCCAGTACTTC. This sequence encodes CAWTGQKQETQYF.

CDR3 bases: TGTGCCAGTAGTATAGACGGGCTGGACACCGCCAATGGAAACACCATATATTTT. Translating it yields CASSIDGLDTANGNTIYF. J is TRBJ1-3 and V is TRBV19; D possibly corresponds to TRBD1 (5 bases). Per the germline V gene, CDR1 is LNHDA and CDR2 is SQIVND (reference sequence). The CDR3 is made up of 18 amino acids. Trimming shortened V by 0 bases and J by 3 bases, and 18 bases separated the two germline ends.

J is TRBJ1-4 and V is TRBV5-1, with TRBD1 matching 8 bases. Germline CDR1 SGHRS, CDR2 YFSETQ. This CDR3 comprises 17 residues. Trimming at V came to 0 bases and at J to 5 bases, leaving 9 bases not matched to a gene. CDR3 in amino acids: CASSLALLGDRNEKLFF. DNA for the CDR3: TGCGCCAGCAGCTTGGCCCTTTTGGGGGACAGGAATGAAAAACTGTTTTTT.

V gene TRBV4-1 combines with J gene TRBJ1-1; 9 bases align to TRBD1. The germline gives CDR1 MGHRA, CDR2 YSYEKL. The CDR3 runs to 14 residues. V shed 5 bases and J 5 bases; nucleotides not matched to a gene: 6. The CDR3 reads CASSIRQGDTEAFF. CDR3 nucleotide sequence: TGCGCCAGCAGCATCCGACAGGGGGATACTGAAGCTTTCTTT.